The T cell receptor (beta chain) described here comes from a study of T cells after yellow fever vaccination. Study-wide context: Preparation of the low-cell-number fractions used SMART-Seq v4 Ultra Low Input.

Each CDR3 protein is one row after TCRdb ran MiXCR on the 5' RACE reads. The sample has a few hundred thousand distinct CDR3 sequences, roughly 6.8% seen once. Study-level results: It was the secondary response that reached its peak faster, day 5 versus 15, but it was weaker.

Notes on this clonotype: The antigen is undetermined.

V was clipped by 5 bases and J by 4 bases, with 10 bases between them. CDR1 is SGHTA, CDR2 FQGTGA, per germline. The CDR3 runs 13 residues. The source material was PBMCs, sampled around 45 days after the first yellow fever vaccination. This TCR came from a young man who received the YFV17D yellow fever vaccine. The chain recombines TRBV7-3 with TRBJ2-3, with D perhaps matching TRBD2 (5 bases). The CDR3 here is CASSQELADTQYF. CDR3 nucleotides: TGTGCCAGCAGCCAAGAACTAGCAGATACGCAGTATTTT.